A selection of T cell receptor beta chains follows, all from one sample in a study of Ad26.COV2.S vaccination and SARS-CoV-2 variants. Clones were sequenced by immunoSEQ multiplex PCR, and TCRdb holds only the in-frame ones, with some missing. The profile covers around 450,000 clones, with roughly 90% appearing a single time and about 12% taken by the ten largest. The source material was peripheral blood, sampled in a trial of Ad26.COV2.S vaccine versus placebo. The receptor source for this set is a person aged 18 to 65 who received the Ad26.COV2.S COVID-19 vaccine or a placebo. Both conserved end residues are trimmed from each CDR3.

ASSGKGLAGEDEQF TRBV5-6 14 TRBJ2-1
ASSPRVESTEAF TRBV18 12 TRBJ1-1
ASSPGTSGYYNEQF TRBV9 14 TRBJ2-1
ASGRQGLSYEQY TRBV6-5 12 TRBJ2-7
ASSPPNTGGYGYT TRBV18 13 TRBJ1-2
ASSLAYNQPQH TRBV7-2 11 TRBJ1-5
ATSLGQGVYGYT TRBV15 12 TRBJ1-2
ASSARDAYYGYT TRBV19 12 TRBJ1-2
ASSPGQSNQPQH TRBV27 12 TRBJ1-5
ASSQDSPFGNTIY TRBV4-3 13 TRBJ1-3
ASSYSAGMNTGELF TRBV6-5 14 TRBJ2-2
ASKAGVSYEQY TRBV6-5 11 TRBJ2-7
ASSFRRGGELF TRBV13 11 TRBJ2-2
ASSLIRGEGYKETQY TRBV5-1 15 TRBJ2-5
ASSLGGTGGRETQY TRBV7-6 14 TRBJ2-5
ASSYAGGVNYGYT TRBV6-5 13 TRBJ1-2
ASSPGTDSGNTIY TRBV18 13 TRBJ1-3
ASGTSGGIQY TRBV7-3 10 TRBJ2-4
ASSPPTAAYEQY TRBV18 12 TRBJ2-7
ASSLLRANTEAF TRBV5-1 12 TRBJ1-1
ASTSLAGVDEQY TRBV5-1 12 TRBJ2-7
ASSILPLGTYEQY TRBV19 13 TRBJ2-7
ASSLEAGRETQY TRBV7-8 12 TRBJ2-5
ASSASLAGAYNEQF TRBV9 14 TRBJ2-1
ASSFSETKLRWDEQY TRBV5-1 15 TRBJ2-7
ASSRGQQETQY TRBV18 11 TRBJ2-5
ASSLDRGGNQPQH TRBV7-9 13 TRBJ1-5
SAGYGYT TRBV20-1 7 TRBJ1-2
ASSYAPFGTEDNEKLF TRBV6-2/TRBV6-3 16 TRBJ1-4
ASGTSGVNEQF TRBV7-3 11 TRBJ2-1
ASSYSSGSSYEQY TRBV6-5 13 TRBJ2-7